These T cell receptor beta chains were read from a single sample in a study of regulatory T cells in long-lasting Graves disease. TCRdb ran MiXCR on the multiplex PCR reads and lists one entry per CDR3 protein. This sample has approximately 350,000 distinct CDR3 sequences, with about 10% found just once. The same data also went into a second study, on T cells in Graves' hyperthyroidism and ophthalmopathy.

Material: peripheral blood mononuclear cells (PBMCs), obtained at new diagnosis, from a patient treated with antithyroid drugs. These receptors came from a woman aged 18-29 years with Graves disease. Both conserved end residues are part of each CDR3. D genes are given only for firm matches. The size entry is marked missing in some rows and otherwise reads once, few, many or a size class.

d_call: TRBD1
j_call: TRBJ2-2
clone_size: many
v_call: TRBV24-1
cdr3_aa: CATSGQGNTGELFF
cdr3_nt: TGTGCCACCAGTGGACAGGGAAACACCGGGGAGCTGTTTTTT

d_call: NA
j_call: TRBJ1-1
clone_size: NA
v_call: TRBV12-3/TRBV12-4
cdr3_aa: CASTLLRWGENTEAFF
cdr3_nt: TGTGCCAGCACCCTACTCAGATGGGGGGAGAACACTGAAGCTTTCTTT

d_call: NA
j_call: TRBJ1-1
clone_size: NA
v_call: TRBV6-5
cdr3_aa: CASSYRVTEAFF
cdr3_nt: TGTGCCAGCAGCTACAGGGTTACTGAAGCTTTCTTT

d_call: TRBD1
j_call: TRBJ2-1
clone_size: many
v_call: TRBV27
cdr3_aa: CASSYRGVGNEQFF
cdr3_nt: TGTGCCAGCAGTTACAGGGGGGTTGGGAATGAGCAGTTCTTC

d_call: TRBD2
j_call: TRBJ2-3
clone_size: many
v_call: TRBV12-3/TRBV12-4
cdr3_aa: CASSLAGARRSDTQYF
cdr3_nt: TGTGCCAGCAGCTTAGCGGGAGCGAGAAGGTCAGATACGCAGTATTTT

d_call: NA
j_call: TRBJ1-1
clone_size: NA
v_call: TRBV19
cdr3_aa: CASSIAANTEAFF
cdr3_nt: TGTGCCAGTAGTATAGCAGCGAACACTGAAGCTTTCTTT

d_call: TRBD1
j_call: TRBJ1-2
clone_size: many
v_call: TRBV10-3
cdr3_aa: CAISVGQGAPSGGYTF
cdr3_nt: TGTGCCATCAGTGTCGGACAGGGGGCTCCTTCTGGTGGCTACACCTTC

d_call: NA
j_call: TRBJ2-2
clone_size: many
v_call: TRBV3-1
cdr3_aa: CASSQGWTHTGELFF
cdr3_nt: TGTGCCAGCAGCCAAGGCTGGACCCACACCGGGGAGCTGTTTTTT

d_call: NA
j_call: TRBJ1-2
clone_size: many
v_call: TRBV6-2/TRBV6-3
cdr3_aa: CASSYSGDYGYTF
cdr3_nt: TGTGCCAGCAGTTATTCTGGGGACTATGGCTACACCTTC

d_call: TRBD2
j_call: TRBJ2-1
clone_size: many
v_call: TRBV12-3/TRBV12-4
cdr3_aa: CASTPGRGVRNEQFF
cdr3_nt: TGTGCCAGCACACCGGGGAGGGGTGTACGGAATGAGCAGTTCTTC

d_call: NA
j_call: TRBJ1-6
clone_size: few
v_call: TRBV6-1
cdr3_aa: CASSESSSIIQPLHF
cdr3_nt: TGTGCCAGCAGTGAAAGCAGCTCTATAATTCAACCCCTCCACTTT

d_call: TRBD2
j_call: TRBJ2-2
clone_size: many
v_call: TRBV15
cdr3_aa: CATSSWSGGTGELFF
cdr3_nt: TGTGCCACCAGCAGTTGGTCGGGGGGCACCGGGGAGCTGTTTTTT

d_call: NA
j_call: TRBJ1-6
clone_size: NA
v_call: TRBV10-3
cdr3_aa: CAARPGTPNSPLHF
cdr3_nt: TGTGCCGCTCGACCCGGGACGCCGAATTCACCCCTCCACTTT

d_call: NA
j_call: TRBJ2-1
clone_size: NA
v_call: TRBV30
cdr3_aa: CAWSAMWIGQFF
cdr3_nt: TGTGCCTGGAGTGCAATGTGGATTGGGCAGTTCTTC

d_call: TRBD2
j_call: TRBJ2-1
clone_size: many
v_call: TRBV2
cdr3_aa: CASRLTSGGRNEQFF
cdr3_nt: TGTGCCAGCAGGCTCACTAGCGGGGGGCGGAATGAGCAGTTCTTC

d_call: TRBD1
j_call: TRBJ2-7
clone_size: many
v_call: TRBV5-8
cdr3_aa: CASSFGARTGSYEQYF
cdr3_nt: TGTGCCAGCAGCTTTGGTGCGCGGACAGGGAGCTACGAGCAGTACTTC

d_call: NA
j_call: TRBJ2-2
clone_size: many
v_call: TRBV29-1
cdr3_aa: CSGSGTNTGELFF
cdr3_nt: TGCAGCGGATCGGGTACGAACACCGGGGAGCTGTTTTTT

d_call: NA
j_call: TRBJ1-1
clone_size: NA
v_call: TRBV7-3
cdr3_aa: CASLEGPLNTEAFF
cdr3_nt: TGTGCCAGCCTGGAGGGACCTTTGAACACTGAAGCTTTCTTT

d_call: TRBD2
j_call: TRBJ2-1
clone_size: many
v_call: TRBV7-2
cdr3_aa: CASSLGGTSPPYNEQFF
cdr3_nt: TGTGCCAGCAGCTTAGGCGGGACTAGTCCCCCCTACAATGAGCAGTTCTTC

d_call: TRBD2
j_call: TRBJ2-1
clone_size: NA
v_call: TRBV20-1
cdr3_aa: CSASGTSGGASYNEQFF
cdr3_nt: TGCAGTGCTAGTGGGACTAGCGGGGGGGCATCCTACAATGAGCAGTTCTTC

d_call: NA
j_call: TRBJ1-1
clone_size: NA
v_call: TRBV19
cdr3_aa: CASTWAENTEAFF
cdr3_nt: TGTGCCAGTACCTGGGCGGAGAACACTGAAGCTTTCTTT

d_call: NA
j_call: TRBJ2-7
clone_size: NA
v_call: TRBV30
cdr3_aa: CAWTPAGLEQYF
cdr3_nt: TGTGCCTGGACTCCGGCTGGGCTTGAGCAGTACTTC

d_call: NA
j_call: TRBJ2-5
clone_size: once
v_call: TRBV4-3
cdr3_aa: CASSHLLGHQETQYF
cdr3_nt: TGCGCCAGCAGCCATCTCCTTGGGCACCAAGAGACCCAGTACTTC

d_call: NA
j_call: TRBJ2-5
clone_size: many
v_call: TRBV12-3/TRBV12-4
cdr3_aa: CASSLGREVGQYF
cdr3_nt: TGTGCCAGCAGTTTAGGGAGGGAGGTGGGCCAGTACTTC

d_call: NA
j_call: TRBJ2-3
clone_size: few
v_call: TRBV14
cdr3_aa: CASSFTQGVTDTQYF
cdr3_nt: TGTGCCAGCAGCTTTACACAGGGAGTCACAGATACGCAGTATTTT

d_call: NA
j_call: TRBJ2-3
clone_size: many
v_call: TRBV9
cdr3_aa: CASSVGWGEPQDTQYF
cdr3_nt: TGTGCCAGCAGCGTAGGTTGGGGGGAACCCCAGGATACGCAGTATTTT

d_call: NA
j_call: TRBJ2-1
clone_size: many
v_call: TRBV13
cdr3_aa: CASSSSGTPKNEQFF
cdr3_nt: TGTGCCAGCAGCTCATCCGGGACCCCAAAGAATGAGCAGTTCTTC

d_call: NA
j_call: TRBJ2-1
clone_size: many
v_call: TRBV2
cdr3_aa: CASSPTKPPGEQFF
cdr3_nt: TGTGCCAGCAGTCCAACGAAGCCTCCAGGTGAGCAGTTCTTC

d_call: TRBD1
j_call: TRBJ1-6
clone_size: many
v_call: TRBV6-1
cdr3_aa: CASRHTGTGYSPLHF
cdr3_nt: TGTGCCAGCAGACATACCGGGACAGGGTATTCACCCCTCCACTTT

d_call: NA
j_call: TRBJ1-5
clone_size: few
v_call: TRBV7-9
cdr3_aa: CASSLGRGRGNQPQHF
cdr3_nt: TGTGCCAGCAGCTTAGGGAGGGGACGGGGGAATCAGCCCCAGCATTTT

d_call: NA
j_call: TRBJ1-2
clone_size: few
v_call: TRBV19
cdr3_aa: CASTMTGIGYTF
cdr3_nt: TGTGCCAGTACAATGACCGGGATCGGCTACACCTTC

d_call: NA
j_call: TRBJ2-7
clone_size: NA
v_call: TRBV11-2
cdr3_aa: CASSLSDYEQYF
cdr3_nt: TGTGCCAGCAGCTTATCGGACTACGAGCAGTACTTC

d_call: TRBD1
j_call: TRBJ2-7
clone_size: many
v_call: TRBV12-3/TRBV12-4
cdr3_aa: CASSLTGQGFSEQYF
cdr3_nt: TGTGCCAGCAGTCTCACGGGACAGGGTTTTTCCGAGCAGTACTTC

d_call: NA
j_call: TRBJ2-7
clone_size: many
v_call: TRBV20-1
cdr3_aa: CSARDPDRGGYEQYF
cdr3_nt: TGCAGTGCTAGAGACCCGGACAGAGGAGGCTACGAGCAGTACTTC

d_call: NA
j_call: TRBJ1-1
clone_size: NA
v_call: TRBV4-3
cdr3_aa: CASSPAPDLNTEAFF
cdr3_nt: TGCGCCAGCAGCCCCGCGCCCGACCTAAACACTGAAGCTTTCTTT

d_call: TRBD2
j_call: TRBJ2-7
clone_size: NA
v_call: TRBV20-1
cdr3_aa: CSARDLLTAGGRMYEQYF
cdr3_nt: TGCAGTGCTAGAGATTTATTGACGGCGGGAGGGAGGATGTACGAGCAGTACTTC

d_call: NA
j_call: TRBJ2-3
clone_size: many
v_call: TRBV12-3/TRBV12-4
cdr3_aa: CASRKTSQHAQYF
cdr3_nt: TGTGCCAGCCGAAAGACCAGTCAGCATGCGCAGTATTTT

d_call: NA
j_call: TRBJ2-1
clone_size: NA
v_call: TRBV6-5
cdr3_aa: CASSYRSGPGNEQFF
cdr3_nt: TGTGCCAGCAGTTACAGGTCGGGTCCGGGGAATGAGCAGTTCTTC

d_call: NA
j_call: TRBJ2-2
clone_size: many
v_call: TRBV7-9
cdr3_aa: CAILPHYSELFF
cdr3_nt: TGTGCCATCCTCCCGCATTACAGTGAGCTGTTTTTT

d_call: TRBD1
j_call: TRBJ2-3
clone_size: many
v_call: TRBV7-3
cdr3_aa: CASSLGQGPDTQYF
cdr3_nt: TGTGCCAGCAGCTTAGGACAGGGCCCAGATACGCAGTATTTT

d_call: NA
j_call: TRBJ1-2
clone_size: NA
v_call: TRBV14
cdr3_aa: CASSPVRGYGYTF
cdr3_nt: TGTGCCAGCAGCCCAGTCCGGGGCTATGGCTACACCTTC

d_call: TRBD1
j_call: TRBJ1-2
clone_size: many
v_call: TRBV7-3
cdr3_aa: CASSPDRGNYGYTF
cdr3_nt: TGTGCCAGCAGCCCGGACAGGGGAAACTATGGCTACACCTTC

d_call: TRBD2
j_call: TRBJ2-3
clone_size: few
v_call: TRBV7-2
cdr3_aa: CASSSSFTSGRGDTQYF
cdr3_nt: TGTGCCAGCAGCTCCTCCTTTACTAGCGGGAGGGGAGATACGCAGTATTTT

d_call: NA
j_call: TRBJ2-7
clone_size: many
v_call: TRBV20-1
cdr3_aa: CSARASWLQKSSYEQYF
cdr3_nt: TGCAGTGCTAGAGCCTCCTGGCTCCAGAAGAGCTCCTACGAGCAGTACTTC

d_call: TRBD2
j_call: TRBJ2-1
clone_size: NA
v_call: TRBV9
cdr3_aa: CASSVRTSGAYNEQFF
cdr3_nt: TGTGCCAGCAGCGTAAGAACTAGCGGGGCCTACAATGAGCAGTTCTTC

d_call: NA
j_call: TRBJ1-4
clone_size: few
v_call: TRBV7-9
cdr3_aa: CASSLGPTGINEKLFF
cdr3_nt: TGTGCCAGCAGCTTAGGCCCGACAGGCATCAATGAAAAACTGTTTTTT

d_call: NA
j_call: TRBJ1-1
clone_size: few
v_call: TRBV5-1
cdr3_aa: CASSLAGTLEAFF
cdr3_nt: TGCGCCAGCAGCTTGGCAGGGACACTTGAAGCTTTCTTT

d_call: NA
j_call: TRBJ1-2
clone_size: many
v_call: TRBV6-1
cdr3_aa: CASGNPTGQGYTF
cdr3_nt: TGTGCCAGCGGAAACCCCACCGGACAGGGCTACACCTTC

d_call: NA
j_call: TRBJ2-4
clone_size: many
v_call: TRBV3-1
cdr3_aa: CASSQELVDSWGIQYF
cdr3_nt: TGTGCCAGCAGCCAAGAACTGGTCGATAGCTGGGGCATTCAGTACTTC

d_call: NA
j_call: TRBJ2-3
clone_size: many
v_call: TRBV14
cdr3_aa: CASSQIVVDTQYF
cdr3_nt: TGTGCCAGCAGCCAAATAGTCGTCGATACGCAGTATTTT

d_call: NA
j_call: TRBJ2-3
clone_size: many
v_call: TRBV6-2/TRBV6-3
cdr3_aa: CASSQGVSGIEVNTQYF
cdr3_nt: TGTGCCAGCAGTCAGGGGGTTAGCGGCATCGAAGTAAATACGCAGTATTTT

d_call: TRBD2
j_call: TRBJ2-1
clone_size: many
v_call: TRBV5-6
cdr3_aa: CASSLGGSLHHEQFF
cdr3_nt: TGTGCCAGCAGCTTGGGCGGGAGCTTGCACCATGAGCAGTTCTTC

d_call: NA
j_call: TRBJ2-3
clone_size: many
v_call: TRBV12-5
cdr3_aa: CASGRDFGSTDTQYF
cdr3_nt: TGTGCTAGTGGCCGGGACTTTGGAAGCACAGATACGCAGTATTTT

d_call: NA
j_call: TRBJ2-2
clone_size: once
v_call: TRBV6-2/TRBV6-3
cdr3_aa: CASSYSTGAPNTGELFF
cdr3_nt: TGTGCCAGCAGTTACTCAACGGGGGCCCCGAACACCGGGGAGCTGTTTTTT